The rows below give T cell receptor beta chains drawn from one sample of a study of neurological immune-mediated disorders. A single record per CDR3 protein comes from TCRdb applying MiXCR to the 5' RACE reads. The table includes under 75,000 distinct CDR3 sequences, over 5% detected once. The sample taken for sequencing was PBMCs. The source of these receptors is a human donor with multiple sclerosis. The donor label of this sample is uncertain. The CDR3 runs from the conserved cysteine through the conserved F or W. Each record gives: CDR3 DNA, CDR3 protein, CDR3 length, clone size, J gene, D gene, V gene. The D gene is left open where the match is weak. Size is stated as once, few, many, or a class for an expanded clone.

CDR3 DNA: TGTGCCAGCAGCGTATTGAGCGGGGGAGGCACAGATACGCAGTATTTT; CDR3 protein: CASSVLSGGGTDTQYF; CDR3 length: 16; clone size: many; J gene: TRBJ2-3; D gene: TRBD2; V gene: TRBV9
CDR3 DNA: TGTGCCAGCAGTTTGAGGGGCGTTGATAATTCACCCCTCCACTTT; CDR3 protein: CASSLRGVDNSPLHF; CDR3 length: 15; clone size: many; J gene: TRBJ1-6; D gene: .; V gene: TRBV12-3/TRBV12-4
CDR3 DNA: TGTGCCAGCAGCCTGGGGAATCCTGGGGCCAACGTCCTGACTTTC; CDR3 protein: CASSLGNPGANVLTF; CDR3 length: 15; clone size: many; J gene: TRBJ2-6; D gene: .; V gene: TRBV11-2
CDR3 DNA: TGTGCCAGCAGCGAAGCAGGGGTCCTAAATCAGCCCCAGCATTTT; CDR3 protein: CASSEAGVLNQPQHF; CDR3 length: 15; clone size: many; J gene: TRBJ1-5; D gene: .; V gene: TRBV5-6
CDR3 DNA: TGTGCCCTCCGGGACCCCGACCTCACAGATACGCAGTATTTT; CDR3 protein: CALRDPDLTDTQYF; CDR3 length: 14; clone size: many; J gene: TRBJ2-3; D gene: .; V gene: TRBV10-3
CDR3 DNA: TGTGCCAGCAGCTTAGGGGCCCAAGGAGGGGTCACAGATACGCAGTATTTT; CDR3 protein: CASSLGAQGGVTDTQYF; CDR3 length: 17; clone size: many; J gene: TRBJ2-3; D gene: .; V gene: TRBV7-6
CDR3 DNA: TGTGCCAGCAGCGTAGGGACAGTAAATGAGCAGTTCTTC; CDR3 protein: CASSVGTVNEQFF; CDR3 length: 13; clone size: many; J gene: TRBJ2-1; D gene: TRBD1; V gene: TRBV11-2
CDR3 DNA: TGTGCCAGCAGCCCCCAGGGGGTCGAGACCCAGTACTTC; CDR3 protein: CASSPQGVETQYF; CDR3 length: 13; clone size: many; J gene: TRBJ2-5; D gene: TRBD1; V gene: TRBV11-2
CDR3 DNA: TGCAGTGCTAGGAAGGCTAGCGGGGGGCGGGCAGATACGCAGTATTTT; CDR3 protein: CSARKASGGRADTQYF; CDR3 length: 16; clone size: many; J gene: TRBJ2-3; D gene: TRBD2; V gene: TRBV20-1
CDR3 DNA: TGTGCCAGCAGTCACCGGCTAGCGGGGATGTACAATGAGCAGTTCTTC; CDR3 protein: CASSHRLAGMYNEQFF; CDR3 length: 16; clone size: many; J gene: TRBJ2-1; D gene: TRBD2; V gene: TRBV2
CDR3 DNA: TGCGCCAGCAGCCCCGGACAGGGGGCGGTATATTCTGGGGCCAACGTCCTGACTTTC; CDR3 protein: CASSPGQGAVYSGANVLTF; CDR3 length: 19; clone size: many; J gene: TRBJ2-6; D gene: TRBD1; V gene: TRBV4-1
CDR3 DNA: TGTGCCACCAGCACTGTTACGAGGGGGGACGGCTATTTT; CDR3 protein: CATSTVTRGDGYF; CDR3 length: 13; clone size: many; J gene: TRBJ1-4; D gene: .; V gene: TRBV15
CDR3 DNA: TGTGCCAGCATTGAGGGGGGGGGCTATGGCTACACCTTC; CDR3 protein: CASIEGGGYGYTF; CDR3 length: 13; clone size: many; J gene: TRBJ1-2; D gene: .; V gene: TRBV6-6
CDR3 DNA: TGCGCCAGCAGCGTCGGACCGACTGGAAACACCATATATTTT; CDR3 protein: CASSVGPTGNTIYF; CDR3 length: 14; clone size: many; J gene: TRBJ1-3; D gene: .; V gene: TRBV5-1
CDR3 DNA: TGTGCCAGCAGTTACGGGCAGAGCTCCTACGAGCAGTACTTC; CDR3 protein: CASSYGQSSYEQYF; CDR3 length: 14; clone size: many; J gene: TRBJ2-7; D gene: .; V gene: TRBV6-6
CDR3 DNA: TGTGTCAGCAGCGGCACAGATACGCAGTATTTT; CDR3 protein: CVSSGTDTQYF; CDR3 length: 11; clone size: few; J gene: TRBJ2-3; D gene: .; V gene: TRBV9
CDR3 DNA: TGCAGTGCTAGAGGGCAGGGAGATGGCTACACCTTC; CDR3 protein: CSARGQGDGYTF; CDR3 length: 12; clone size: many; J gene: TRBJ1-2; D gene: .; V gene: TRBV20-1
CDR3 DNA: TGCGCCAGCAGCTTCTCTTTCACAGGGAGCGACAGAGGATTCTTC; CDR3 protein: CASSFSFTGSDRGFF; CDR3 length: 15; clone size: many; J gene: TRBJ2-1; D gene: .; V gene: TRBV5-1
CDR3 DNA: TGCGCCAGCAGTGAGTCTGAGGGAACGGGCAATGAGCAGTTCTTC; CDR3 protein: CASSESEGTGNEQFF; CDR3 length: 15; clone size: many; J gene: TRBJ2-1; D gene: .; V gene: TRBV10-2
CDR3 DNA: TGTGCCAGCAGTTTCTCAGGGGTTTCACCCCTCCACTTT; CDR3 protein: CASSFSGVSPLHF; CDR3 length: 13; clone size: many; J gene: TRBJ1-6; D gene: .; V gene: TRBV27
CDR3 DNA: TGTGCCAGCAGCCTGTTGGGGAGTCGGAACACTGAAGCTTTCTTT; CDR3 protein: CASSLLGSRNTEAFF; CDR3 length: 15; clone size: many; J gene: TRBJ1-1; D gene: .; V gene: TRBV7-9
CDR3 DNA: TGTGCCAGCAGCTTGCCTCACCGGGGGCAGCAGTACTTC; CDR3 protein: CASSLPHRGQQYF; CDR3 length: 13; clone size: many; J gene: TRBJ2-7; D gene: .; V gene: TRBV7-8
CDR3 DNA: TGTGCCAGCAGCTTAGACAGGGCCGACGAAAAACTGTTTTTT; CDR3 protein: CASSLDRADEKLFF; CDR3 length: 14; clone size: many; J gene: TRBJ1-4; D gene: .; V gene: TRBV7-2
CDR3 DNA: TGCGCCAGCAGCTTCTCTCCCAGCCTCATGAACACTGAAGCTTTCTTT; CDR3 protein: CASSFSPSLMNTEAFF; CDR3 length: 16; clone size: many; J gene: TRBJ1-1; D gene: .; V gene: TRBV5-1
CDR3 DNA: TGCAGTGCTAGCTCCCGGGACAGGGGTTCCTACGAGCAGTACTTC; CDR3 protein: CSASSRDRGSYEQYF; CDR3 length: 15; clone size: many; J gene: TRBJ2-7; D gene: TRBD1; V gene: TRBV20-1
CDR3 DNA: TGTGCCAGCAGGGCCGGGACAGGACCATCCTACGAGCAGTACTTC; CDR3 protein: CASRAGTGPSYEQYF; CDR3 length: 15; clone size: few; J gene: TRBJ2-7; D gene: TRBD1; V gene: TRBV6-1
CDR3 DNA: TGTGCCAGCAGTTTTTACAATGAAGCTTTCTTT; CDR3 protein: CASSFYNEAFF; CDR3 length: 11; clone size: many; J gene: TRBJ1-1; D gene: .; V gene: TRBV12-3/TRBV12-4
CDR3 DNA: TGTGCCAGCACCCGGGAGGGGGGGCCGATCACAGATACGCAGTATTTT; CDR3 protein: CASTREGGPITDTQYF; CDR3 length: 16; clone size: many; J gene: TRBJ2-3; D gene: TRBD2; V gene: TRBV5-5